This T cell receptor beta chain was identified during a study of shared clonotypes between healthy human individuals. Whole-study results and caveats: When compared with the clonotypes that were shared by all four sorted-subset donors, the non-shared clonotypes turned out to have lower generation probabilities. Shared across several donors were 5% to 6% of the naive CD4 clonotypes. Rarefaction curves obtained for sorted subsets showed sequencing incomplete despite large depth.

A remark on this clone: Antigen specificity is unknown.

Sequencing was performed with immunoSEQ multiplex PCR; in TCRdb, only in-frame clones are kept and a portion is missing. Of approximately 320,000 clones in the sample, roughly 91% are singletons; the top ten hold about 17%. This receptor was identified in a young man in good health. Sample: memory CD8+ T cells sorted from blood. The subset was: CD45RO+ cells pooled with CCR7-negative TemRA cells.

The CDR3 sequence is CASSQWAGVGNTEAFF. Written as DNA, the CDR3 is TGTGCCAGCAGCCAATGGGCAGGGGTGGGGAACACTGAAGCTTTCTTT. The chain is built from TRBV14 and TRBJ1-1, with TRBD1 as a possible D gene (6 bases). Germline V gives CDR1 SGHDN, CDR2 FVKESK. V shed 2 bases and J shed 1 base, with 14 bases lying between them. The CDR3 has 16 amino acids.